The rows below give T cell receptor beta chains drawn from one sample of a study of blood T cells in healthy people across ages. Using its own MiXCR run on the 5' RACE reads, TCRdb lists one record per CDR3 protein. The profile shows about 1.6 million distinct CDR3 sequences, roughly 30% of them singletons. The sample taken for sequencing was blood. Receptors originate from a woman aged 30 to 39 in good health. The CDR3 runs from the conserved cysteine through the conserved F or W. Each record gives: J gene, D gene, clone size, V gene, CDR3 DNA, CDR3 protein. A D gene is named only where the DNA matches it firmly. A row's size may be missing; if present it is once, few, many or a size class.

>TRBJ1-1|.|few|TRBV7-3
TGTGCCAGCAGACGGGCCTCAAACACTGAAGCTTTCTTT
CASRRASNTEAFF
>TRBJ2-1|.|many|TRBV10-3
TGTGCCATCAGCCCCGCGGGGTTGGATGAGCAGTTCTTC
CAISPAGLDEQFF
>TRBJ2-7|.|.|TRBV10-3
TGTGCCATCAGGGATCCTCGGGACAACTACGAGCAGTACTTC
CAIRDPRDNYEQYF
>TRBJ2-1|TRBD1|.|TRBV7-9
TGTTCCAGCGGCCAAGGACAGGGACGAGATGAGCAGTTCTTC
CSSGQGQGRDEQFF
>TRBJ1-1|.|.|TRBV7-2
TGTGCCAGCAGCTCGGGGAGACAGGTCCGAATGGGAGCTTTCTTT
CASSSGRQVRMGAFF
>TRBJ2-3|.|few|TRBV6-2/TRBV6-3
TGTGCCAGCACTCAAGGCGTTGGGACAGATACGCAGTATTTT
CASTQGVGTDTQYF
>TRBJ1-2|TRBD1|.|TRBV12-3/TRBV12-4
TGTGCCAGCAGTTCAACAGGGGGAAATGGCTACACCTTC
CASSSTGGNGYTF
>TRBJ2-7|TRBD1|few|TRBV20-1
TGCAGTGTCTCGAACGGACAGGGGAGCTCCTACGAGCAGTACTTC
CSVSNGQGSSYEQYF
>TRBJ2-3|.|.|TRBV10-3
TGTGCCATCAGTCAGAAAGGTACAGATACGCAGTATTTT
CAISQKGTDTQYF
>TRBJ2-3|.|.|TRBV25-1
TGTGCCAGCAGTGTGTCCTGGGGTAGCACAGATACGCAGTATTTT
CASSVSWGSTDTQYF
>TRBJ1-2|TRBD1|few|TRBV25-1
TGTGCCACCAATGGAGGGACAGGGGGCGCAAATGGCTACACCTTC
CATNGGTGGANGYTF
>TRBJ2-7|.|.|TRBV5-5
TGTGCCAGCAGCGTGGCGCAGGGCCGGAGCGAGCAGTACTTC
CASSVAQGRSEQYF
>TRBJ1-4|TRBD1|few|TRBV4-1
TGCGCCAGCAGCCAAGAAACAGGGGGTCTTTTTGAAAAACTGTTTTTT
CASSQETGGLFEKLFF
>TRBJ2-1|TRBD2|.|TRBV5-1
TGCGCCAGCGGGGAGGGAGTACCCCTCAATGAGCAGTTCTTC
CASGEGVPLNEQFF
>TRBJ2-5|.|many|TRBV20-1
TGCAGTGCTAGAGGGACGGGGATAGAGACCCAGTACTTC
CSARGTGIETQYF
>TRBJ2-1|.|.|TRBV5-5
TGTGCCAGCAGCGTGAGACAGCTTTTCTACTCCTACAATGAGCAGTTCTTC
CASSVRQLFYSYNEQFF
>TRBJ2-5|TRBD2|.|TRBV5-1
TGCGCCAGCAGCCCCGGGGGGGGCAGTTACTCGGAGCAGTACTTC
CASSPGGGSYSEQYF
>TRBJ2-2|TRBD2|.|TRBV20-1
TGCAGTGCTCAGCCCGGGACTAGCCTCACCGGGGAGCTGTTTTTT
CSAQPGTSLTGELFF
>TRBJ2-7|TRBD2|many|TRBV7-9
TGTGCCAGCAGCACGAGCGGGGGGGTCTACGAGCAGTACTTC
CASSTSGGVYEQYF
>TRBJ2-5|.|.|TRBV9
TGTGCCAGCAGTGACACGACAGGCCAAGAGACCCAGTACTTC
CASSDTTGQETQYF
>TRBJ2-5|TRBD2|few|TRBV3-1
TGTGCCAGCAGCTTCGGGACTAGCGGGAGTACAGAGACCCAGTACTTC
CASSFGTSGSTETQYF
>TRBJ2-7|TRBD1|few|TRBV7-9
TGTGCCAGCAGCTTAGGAGGAGGGACAGGGTTCTACGAGCAGTACTTC
CASSLGGGTGFYEQYF
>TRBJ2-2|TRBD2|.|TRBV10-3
TGTGCCATCAGGACCGGACTAGCGGGAGGGCCCGGGGAGCTGTTTTTT
CAIRTGLAGGPGELFF
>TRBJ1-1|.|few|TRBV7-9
TGTGCCAGCAGCTTTAGCTACGGGGAGAACACTGAAGCTTTCTTT
CASSFSYGENTEAFF
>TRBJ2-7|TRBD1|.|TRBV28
TGTGCCAGCAGTCCAGACAGGGGTGACAATGAGCAGTACTTC
CASSPDRGDNEQYF
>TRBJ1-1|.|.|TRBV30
TGTGCCTGGAAACATTATTCCAGCAACACTGAAGCTTTCTTT
CAWKHYSSNTEAFF
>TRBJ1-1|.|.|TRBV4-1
TGCGCCAGCAGCATTTTGGGGGGGGAAGCTTTCTTT
CASSILGGEAFF
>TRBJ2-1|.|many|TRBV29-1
TGCAGCGTTGAAGAAAATCGCAACTACAATGAGCAGTTCTTC
CSVEENRNYNEQFF
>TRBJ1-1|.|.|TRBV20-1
TGCAGTGCTAGAGATCAAGCAGGGTTCGGATCTGAAGCTTTCTTT
CSARDQAGFGSEAFF
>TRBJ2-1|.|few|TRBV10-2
TGCGCCAGTCTGCCGCGGGAACCGAGCTCCTACAATGAGCAGTTCTTC
CASLPREPSSYNEQFF
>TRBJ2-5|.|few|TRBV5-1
TGCGCCAGCACCCCGGGGTGGGGCGACCAAGAGACCCAGTACTTC
CASTPGWGDQETQYF
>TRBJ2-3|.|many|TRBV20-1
TGCAGTGGACCTCAATCGCCAGATACGCAGTATTTT
CSGPQSPDTQYF
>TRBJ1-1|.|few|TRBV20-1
TGCAGTGCTATCCGACAGCCGAACACTGAAGCTTTCTTT
CSAIRQPNTEAFF
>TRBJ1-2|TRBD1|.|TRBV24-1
TGTGCCACCAGTGATACCCGGGACAGCTATGGCTACACCTTC
CATSDTRDSYGYTF
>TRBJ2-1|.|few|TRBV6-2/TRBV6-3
TGTGCCAGCAGTTACGGACTACAGCAGTTCTTC
CASSYGLQQFF
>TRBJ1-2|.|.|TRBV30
TGTGCCTGGAAGGAGCTTTTAATGGGCTATGGCTACACCTTC
CAWKELLMGYGYTF
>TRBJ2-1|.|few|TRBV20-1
TGCAGTGCTAGGACCCTAAGGGGGGGGGACAATGAGCAGTTCTTC
CSARTLRGGDNEQFF
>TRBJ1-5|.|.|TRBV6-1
TGTGCCAGCTCCCAAAGCTACAATCAGCCCCAGCATTTT
CASSQSYNQPQHF
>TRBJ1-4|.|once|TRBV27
TGTGCCAGCAGTTTATCCCTCGACCCCCGTGAAAAACTGTTTTTT
CASSLSLDPREKLFF
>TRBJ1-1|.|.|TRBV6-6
TGTGCCAGCAGTTCCCGACAGGTGAACACTGAAGCTTTCTTT
CASSSRQVNTEAFF
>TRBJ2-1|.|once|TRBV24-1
TGTGCCACCAGTGACCTGGGGGGTTGCGATGAGCAGTTCTTC
CATSDLGGCDEQFF
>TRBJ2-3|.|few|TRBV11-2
TGTGCCAGCAGCTTACCAAGGGGGGGGGCAGATACGCAGTATTTT
CASSLPRGGADTQYF
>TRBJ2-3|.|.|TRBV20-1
TGCAGTGCTAGACGACAGGAGAGCACAGATACGCAGTATTTT
CSARRQESTDTQYF
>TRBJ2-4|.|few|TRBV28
TGTGCCAGCAGTCTCCCTCGGGCGAACCCTAACAAAAACATTCAGTACTTC
CASSLPRANPNKNIQYF
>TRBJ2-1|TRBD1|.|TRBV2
TGTGCCAGCAGGCGGCAGGGGGCGCGTGATGAGCAGTTCTTC
CASRRQGARDEQFF
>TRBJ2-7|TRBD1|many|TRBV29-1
TGCAGCGTTGAAAAGGGACAGGGGACCTACGAGCAGTACTTC
CSVEKGQGTYEQYF